This TCR beta chain was retrieved from a study of blood T cell repertoires in COVID-19. Overall study: From the United States, Italy and Spain came samples of acute and convalescent COVID-19. PBMCs, B-cell-depleted T cells, or T cells provided the cDNA or gDNA that made up the material.

Per germline, CDR1 MNHEY and CDR2 SVGAGI. The V end was cut by 10 bases, the J end by 1 base, with 17 bases between. CDR3 length equals 14 residues. Produced via immunoSEQ multiplex PCR; TCRdb's table is partial and in-frame only. The table includes about 390,000 clones, around 87% detected once. In Seattle, patients joined the study during active infection and were tracked longitudinally. The source of this sequence is a woman aged 60-75 years with COVID-19, enrolled during active disease. Sequenced material: peripheral blood. The rearrangement links TRBV6-5 to TRBJ2-7; TRBD2 is a possible D gene (5 bases). The CDR3 DNA is TGTGCCACTACTTCGGGGTATTTTTCCTACGAGCAGTACTTC. Translating it yields CATTSGYFSYEQYF.